The T cell receptor (beta chain) described here comes from a study of response to subunit inactivated influenza vaccine. Via MiXCR, TCRdb re-called the RT-PCR reads, giving one row per CDR3 protein. Of 600,000 to 850,000 distinct CDR3 sequences in the sample, 13% to 15% were seen once. This clonotype was detected a few times. The antigen is not known. This CDR3 has 12 amino acids. The germline gives CDR1 MGHDK, CDR2 SYGVNS. V was pared by 4 bases and J by 6 bases, with 9 bases between. Study results and caveats: That few new T cells are recruited by each seasonal influenza vaccination was the authors' suggestion.

Sequences were derived from PBMCs from blood, sampled around two weeks before vaccination. This chain joins TRBV25-1 and TRBJ1-1; unclear D gene. The origin of this receptor is a man over 45 who received an inactivated influenza vaccine. For the CDR3, the DNA is TGTGCCAGCAGTGTTGGGTTCGCTGAAGCTTTCTTT. This codes for CASSVGFAEAFF.